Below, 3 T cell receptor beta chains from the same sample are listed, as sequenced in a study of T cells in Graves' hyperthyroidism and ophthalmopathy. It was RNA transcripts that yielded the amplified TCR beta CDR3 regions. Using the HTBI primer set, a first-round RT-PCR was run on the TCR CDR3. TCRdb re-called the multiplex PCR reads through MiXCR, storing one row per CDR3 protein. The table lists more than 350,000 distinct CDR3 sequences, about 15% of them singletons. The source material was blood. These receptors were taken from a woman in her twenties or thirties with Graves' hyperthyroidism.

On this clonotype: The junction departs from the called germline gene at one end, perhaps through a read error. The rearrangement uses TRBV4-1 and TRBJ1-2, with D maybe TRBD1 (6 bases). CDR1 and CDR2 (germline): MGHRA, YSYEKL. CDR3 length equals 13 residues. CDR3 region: CVSSLQGGYGYTF. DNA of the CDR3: TGCGTCAGCAGCCTACAGGGAGGGTATGGCTACACCTTC.

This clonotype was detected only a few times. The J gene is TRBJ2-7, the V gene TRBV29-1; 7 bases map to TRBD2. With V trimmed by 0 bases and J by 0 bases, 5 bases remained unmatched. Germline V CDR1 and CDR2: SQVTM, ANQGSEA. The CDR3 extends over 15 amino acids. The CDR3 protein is CSVEDPRESSYEQYF. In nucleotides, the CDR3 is TGCAGCGTTGAAGATCCGCGGGAGAGCTCCTACGAGCAGTACTTC.

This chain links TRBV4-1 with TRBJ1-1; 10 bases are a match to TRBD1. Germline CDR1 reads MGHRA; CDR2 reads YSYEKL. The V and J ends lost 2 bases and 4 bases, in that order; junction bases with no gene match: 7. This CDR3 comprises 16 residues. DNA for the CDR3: TGCGCCAGCAGCCAACCCAGGACAGGGGGGGGCACTGAAGCTTTCTTT. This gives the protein CASSQPRTGGGTEAFF.